This is a list of T cell receptor beta chains from one sample in a study of control samples from healthy donors and cancer patients. The table came from immunoSEQ multiplex PCR; TCRdb's copy has only in-frame clones and leaves some out. The table records 150,000 to 170,000 clones, around 95% of them present only once. Sample: blood. The receptor set was obtained from a man in his forties in good health. Each CDR3 is given with its conserved first and last residue. A D gene is named only where the DNA matches it firmly. Some rows have no size entry. The others give once, few or many, or a class for an expanded clone.

D gene	clone size	J gene	V gene	CDR3 protein	CDR3 DNA
TRBD1	-	TRBJ2-2	TRBV30	CAWGTGGGELFF	TGTGCCTGGGGGACAGGCGGTGGGGAGCTGTTTTTT
-	-	TRBJ2-2	TRBV11-2	CASSPRTSRTGELFF	TGTGCCAGCAGCCCCCGTACTAGTCGTACCGGGGAGCTGTTTTTT
-	-	TRBJ1-2	TRBV15	CATSTRGGLRNGYTF	TGTGCCACCAGCACTAGGGGGGGACTGAGAAATGGCTACACCTTC
-	-	TRBJ1-3	TRBV2	CASRRDAVSSGNTIYF	TGTGCCAGCAGACGGGACGCAGTGAGCTCTGGAAACACCATATATTTT
TRBD1	-	TRBJ1-5	TRBV10-3	CAISAGQGASQPQHF	TGTGCCATCAGTGCGGGACAGGGGGCATCTCAGCCCCAGCATTTT
-	-	TRBJ2-2	TRBV12-3/TRBV12-4	CASRVRVSGELFF	TGTGCCAGCAGGGTCAGGGTGTCCGGGGAGCTGTTTTTT
-	-	TRBJ1-4	TRBV6-6	CASSYGIQGINEKLFF	TGTGCCAGCAGTTACGGCATACAGGGAATAAATGAAAAACTGTTTTTT
-	-	TRBJ1-5	TRBV24-1	CATSGQGMGQPQHF	TGTGCCACCAGTGGGCAGGGGATGGGTCAGCCCCAGCATTTT
-	once	TRBJ2-7	TRBV28	CASTPTWMNYEQYF	TGTGCCAGCACTCCCACTTGGATGAACTACGAGCAGTACTTC
-	-	TRBJ2-6	TRBV7-3	CASAIAAGSGANVLTF	TGTGCCAGCGCCATCGCGGCCGGATCTGGGGCCAACGTCCTGACTTTC
-	-	TRBJ1-1	TRBV2	CASRGRGGGNTEAFF	TGTGCCAGCAGGGGCAGGGGCGGCGGGAACACTGAAGCTTTCTTT
-	once	TRBJ2-7	TRBV11-2	CASSFGIYEQYF	TGTGCCAGCAGCTTCGGCATATACGAGCAGTACTTC
TRBD1	-	TRBJ1-1	TRBV28	CASSPYRGGEAFF	TGTGCCAGCAGCCCCTACAGGGGGGGTGAAGCTTTCTTT
-	-	TRBJ2-7	TRBV2	CASSEERGAFDEQYF	TGTGCCAGCAGTGAAGAAAGAGGGGCGTTCGACGAGCAGTACTTC
-	-	TRBJ2-3	TRBV9	CASSSPWSTDTQYF	TGTGCCAGCAGCTCCCCTTGGAGCACAGATACGCAGTATTTT
-	-	TRBJ1-1	TRBV14	CASSQDSVRGTEAFF	-
TRBD1	-	TRBJ2-1	TRBV4-1	CASSQTGGANEQFF	TGCGCCAGCAGCCAGACAGGGGGCGCCAATGAGCAGTTCTTC
-	-	TRBJ1-1	TRBV6-1	CASSEAIGQGLNTEAFF	TGTGCCAGCAGTGAAGCGATCGGCCAGGGACTGAACACTGAAGCTTTCTTT
-	-	TRBJ1-3	TRBV12-3/TRBV12-4	CASSFGNRNTIYF	TGTGCCAGCAGTTTTGGGAACCGAAACACCATATATTTT
-	-	TRBJ1-2	TRBV30	CAWSRSQGLGGYTF	TGTGCCTGGAGTCGCTCTCAGGGGTTGGGGGGCTACACCTTC
-	-	TRBJ2-7	TRBV27	CASSPGPLLEQYF	TGTGCCAGCAGTCCGGGACCCCTCCTCGAGCAGTACTTC
-	once	TRBJ1-2	TRBV27	CASSAQGSYGYTF	TGTGCCAGCAGTGCACAGGGTTCCTATGGCTACACCTTC
-	-	TRBJ2-1	TRBV9	CASSPPLGDEQFF	TGTGCCAGCAGCCCCCCCTTAGGTGACGAGCAGTTCTTC
-	-	TRBJ2-6	TRBV5-8	CASSLGLPSLNVLTF	TGTGCCAGCAGCCTGGGACTCCCATCCCTCAACGTCCTGACTTTC
TRBD1	-	TRBJ1-1	TRBV19	CASSMARGSTEAFF	TGTGCCAGTAGTATGGCCAGGGGGAGCACTGAAGCTTTCTTT
-	-	TRBJ2-7	TRBV27	CASSLGLSYEQYF	TGTGCCAGCAGTTTGGGCCTCTCCTACGAGCAGTACTTC
TRBD1	-	TRBJ2-7	TRBV3-1/TRBV3-2	CASSQDGGDRPYEQYF	TGTGCCAGCAGCCAAGATGGTGGGGACAGACCCTACGAGCAGTACTTC
-	-	TRBJ1-6	TRBV5-1	CASSFDSPMDSPLHF	TGCGCCAGCAGCTTTGACAGTCCTATGGATTCACCCCTCCACTTT
-	-	TRBJ1-6	TRBV11-2	CASSLFENGPPGAKSPLHF	TGTGCCAGCAGCCTGTTTGAAAATGGTCCTCCAGGAGCGAAGTCACCCCTCCACTTT
-	-	TRBJ2-7	TRBV5-5	CASSLDHSSYEQYF	TGTGCCAGCAGCTTGGACCACAGCTCCTACGAGCAGTACTTC
-	once	TRBJ1-1	TRBV11-2	CASSLAGQARTEAFF	TGTGCCAGCAGCTTAGCCGGCCAGGCGCGCACTGAAGCTTTCTTT
-	-	TRBJ2-1	TRBV7-9	CASSFLESYNEQFF	TGTGCCAGCAGCTTTCTCGAGTCCTACAATGAGCAGTTCTTC
-	-	TRBJ1-3	TRBV11-3	CASSTSSGNTIYF	TGTGCCAGCAGCACGAGCTCTGGAAACACCATATATTTT
TRBD1	once	TRBJ2-7	TRBV7-9	CASSHGQGYEQYF	TGTGCCAGCAGCCACGGACAGGGCTACGAGCAGTACTTC
-	-	TRBJ1-1	TRBV21-1	CATRVNTEAFF	TGTGCCACAAGGGTAAACACTGAAGCTTTCTTT
-	-	TRBJ2-4	TRBV28	CASSLPGVAKNIQYF	TGTGCCAGCAGCTTGCCGGGGGTAGCCAAAAACATTCAGTACTTC
-	-	TRBJ1-5	TRBV9	CASSASGHQGQPQHF	TGTGCCAGCAGCGCCTCCGGGCACCAAGGTCAGCCCCAGCATTTT
-	-	TRBJ2-7	TRBV9	CASSVAGEEGYEQYF	TGTGCCAGCAGCGTAGCCGGGGAAGAAGGATACGAGCAGTACTTC
-	-	TRBJ1-1	TRBV11-2	CASSSPRGWGSGTEAFF	TGTGCCAGCAGCTCCCCGAGGGGCTGGGGCTCGGGAACTGAAGCTTTCTTT
-	-	TRBJ1-1	TRBV28	CASHHDTEAFF	TGTGCCAGCCACCACGACACTGAAGCTTTCTTT
TRBD2	-	TRBJ2-7	TRBV5-1	CASSPGASGGAYYYEQYF	TGCGCCAGCAGCCCAGGCGCTAGCGGGGGGGCCTATTATTACGAGCAGTACTTC
TRBD1	-	TRBJ2-5	TRBV6-5	CASGDRGETQYF	TGTGCCAGCGGAGACAGGGGAGAGACCCAGTACTTC
-	-	TRBJ2-2	TRBV9	CASSYPSGELFF	TGTGCCAGCAGCTACCCGTCAGGGGAGCTGTTTTTT